This record concerns one T cell receptor beta chain sequence. This specimen comes from a study of blood T cell repertoires in COVID-19. Participants spanned ages roughly 18 to 90 years and resided in 20 to 30 US areas. Symptom resolution, clearance, or two negative PCRs marked the recovered donors of Cohort 3. Under the authors' procedure: Nucleated cell number was recorded as an estimate derived from reference gene primer amplification. Using immunoSEQ multiplex PCR, the repertoire was profiled, and TCRdb retains in-frame clones only, with some absent. Clonal size and the V and J genes are those of that table, whereas D and trimming came from the DNA. The profile shows 150,000 to 180,000 clones, roughly 80% of them singletons. Sequenced: PBMCs or T cells enriched from blood (not recorded which). The TCR originated in a man in his fifties who had recovered from COVID-19.

The CDR3 region has the DNA TGCGCCAGCAGCCAAGATAGGGGGAACGAGCAGTACTTC. It translates to CASSQDRGNEQYF. The chain uses TRBV4-1 and TRBJ2-7; possible D gene TRBD1, 6 bases. Germline CDR1 is MGHRA and CDR2 is YSYEKL. The CDR3 is made up of 13 amino acids. V gave up 0 bases and J gave up 5 bases, with 8 bases separating them.